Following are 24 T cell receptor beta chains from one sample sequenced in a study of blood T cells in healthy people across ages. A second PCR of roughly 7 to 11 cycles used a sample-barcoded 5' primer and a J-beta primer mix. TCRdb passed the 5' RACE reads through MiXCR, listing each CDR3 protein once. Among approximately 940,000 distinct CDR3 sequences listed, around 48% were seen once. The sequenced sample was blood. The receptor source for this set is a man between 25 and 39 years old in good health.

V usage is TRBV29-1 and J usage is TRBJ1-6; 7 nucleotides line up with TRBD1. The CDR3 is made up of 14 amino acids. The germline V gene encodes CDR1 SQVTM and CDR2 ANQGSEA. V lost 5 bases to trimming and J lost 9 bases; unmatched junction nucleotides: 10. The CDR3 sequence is CSVRVEGASSPLHF. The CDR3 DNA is TGCAGCGTTCGAGTGGAGGGGGCGTCTTCACCCCTCCACTTT.

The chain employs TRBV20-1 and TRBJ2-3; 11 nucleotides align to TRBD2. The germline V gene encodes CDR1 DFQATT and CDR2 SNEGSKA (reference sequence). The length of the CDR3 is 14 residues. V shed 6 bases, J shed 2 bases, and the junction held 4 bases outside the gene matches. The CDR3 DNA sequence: TGCAGTGCGAGACTAGCGGGGTACACAGATACGCAGTATTTT. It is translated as CSARLAGYTDTQYF.

CDR3 loop: CASSQGSRNEKLFF. The CDR3 bases are TGTGCCAGCAGCCAGGGGAGCAGAAATGAAAAACTGTTTTTT. The chain carries TRBV5-6 and TRBJ1-4; a weak D match, TRBD1 (6 bases). V was clipped by 4 bases and J by 5 bases, with 12 bases between them. From germline, CDR1 is SGHDT and CDR2 YYEEEE. This CDR3 region has 14 residues.

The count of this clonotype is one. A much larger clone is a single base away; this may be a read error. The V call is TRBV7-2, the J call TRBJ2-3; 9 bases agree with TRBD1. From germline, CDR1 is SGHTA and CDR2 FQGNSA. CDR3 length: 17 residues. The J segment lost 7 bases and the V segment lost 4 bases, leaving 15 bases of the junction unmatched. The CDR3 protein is CASSSKVRGQGDYTQYF. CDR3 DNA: TGTGCCAGCAGCTCCAAGGTTCGGGGACAGGGCGATTATACGCAGTATTTT.

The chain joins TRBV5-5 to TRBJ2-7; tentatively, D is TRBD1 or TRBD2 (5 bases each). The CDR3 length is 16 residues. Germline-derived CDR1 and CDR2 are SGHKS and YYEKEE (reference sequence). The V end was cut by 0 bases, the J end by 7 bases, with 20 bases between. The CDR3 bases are TGTGCCAGCAGCTTGGACAGGCTAGCTCCGGTGGATGAGCAGTACTTC. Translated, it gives CASSLDRLAPVDEQYF.

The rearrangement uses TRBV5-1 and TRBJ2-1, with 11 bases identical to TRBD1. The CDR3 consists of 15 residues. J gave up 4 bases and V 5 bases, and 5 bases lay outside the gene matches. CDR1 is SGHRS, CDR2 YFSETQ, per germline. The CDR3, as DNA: TGCGCCAGCAGTTACGGGACAGGGGGTTACAATGAGCAGTTCTTC. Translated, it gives CASSYGTGGYNEQFF.

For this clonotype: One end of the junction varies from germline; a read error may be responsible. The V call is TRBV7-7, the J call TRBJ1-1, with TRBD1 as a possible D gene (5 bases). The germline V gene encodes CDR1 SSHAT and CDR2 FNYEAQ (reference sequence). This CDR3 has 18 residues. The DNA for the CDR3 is TGTGCTAGCAGCCCATTGGGGGTTGGGGAGGCACAGGACACTGAAGCTTTCTTT. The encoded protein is CASSPLGVGEAQDTEAFF.

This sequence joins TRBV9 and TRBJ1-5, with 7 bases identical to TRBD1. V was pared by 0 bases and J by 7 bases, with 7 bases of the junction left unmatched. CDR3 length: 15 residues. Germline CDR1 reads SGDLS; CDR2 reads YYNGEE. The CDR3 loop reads CASSVGPGGKQPQHF. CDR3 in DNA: TGTGCCAGCAGCGTAGGGCCAGGGGGGAAACAGCCCCAGCATTTT.

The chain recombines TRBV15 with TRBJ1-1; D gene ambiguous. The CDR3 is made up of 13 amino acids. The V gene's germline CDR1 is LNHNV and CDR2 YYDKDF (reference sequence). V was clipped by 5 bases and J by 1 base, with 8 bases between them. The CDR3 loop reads CATSSQKNTEAFF. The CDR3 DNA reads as TGTGCCACCAGCTCGCAGAAGAACACTGAAGCTTTCTTT.

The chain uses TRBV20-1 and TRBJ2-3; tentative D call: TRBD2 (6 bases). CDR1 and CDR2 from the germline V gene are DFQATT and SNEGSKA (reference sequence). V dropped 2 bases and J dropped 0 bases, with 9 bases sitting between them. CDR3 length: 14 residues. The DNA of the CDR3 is TGCAGTGCTAGACCGGGGGAAAGCACAGATACGCAGTATTTT. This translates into CSARPGESTDTQYF.

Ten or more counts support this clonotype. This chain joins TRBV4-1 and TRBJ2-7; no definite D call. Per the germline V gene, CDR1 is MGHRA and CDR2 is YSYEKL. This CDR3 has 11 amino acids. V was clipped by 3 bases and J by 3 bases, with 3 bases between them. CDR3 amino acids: CASSHNYEQYF. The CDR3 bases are TGCGCCAGCAGCCATAACTACGAGCAGTACTTC.

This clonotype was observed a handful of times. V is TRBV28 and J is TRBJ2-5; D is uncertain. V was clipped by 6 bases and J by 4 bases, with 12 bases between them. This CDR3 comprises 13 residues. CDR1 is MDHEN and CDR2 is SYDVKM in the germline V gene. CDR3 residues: CASSRSAGETQYF. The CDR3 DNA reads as TGTGCCAGCAGCCGCTCGGCCGGAGAGACCCAGTACTTC.

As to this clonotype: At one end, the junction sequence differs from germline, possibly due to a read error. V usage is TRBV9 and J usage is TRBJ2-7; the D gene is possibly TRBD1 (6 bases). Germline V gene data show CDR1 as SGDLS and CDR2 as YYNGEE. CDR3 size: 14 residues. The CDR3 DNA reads TGTGCCGGCAGCGTAGGACAGACTACCTACGAGCAGTACTTC. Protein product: CAGSVGQTTYEQYF. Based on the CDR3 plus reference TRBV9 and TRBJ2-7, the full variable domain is DSGVTQTPKHLITATGQRVTLRCSPRSGDLSVYWYQQSLDQGLQFLIQYYNGEERAKGNILERFSAQQFPDLHSELNLSSLELGDSALYFCAGSVGQTTYEQYFGPGTRLTVT.

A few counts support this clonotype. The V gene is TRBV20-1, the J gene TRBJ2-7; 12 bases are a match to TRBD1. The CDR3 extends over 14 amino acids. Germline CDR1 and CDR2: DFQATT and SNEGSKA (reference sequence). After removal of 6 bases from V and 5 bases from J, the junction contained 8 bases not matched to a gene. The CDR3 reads CSAPPGQGANEQYF. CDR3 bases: TGCAGTGCACCGCCGGGACAGGGGGCGAACGAGCAGTACTTC.

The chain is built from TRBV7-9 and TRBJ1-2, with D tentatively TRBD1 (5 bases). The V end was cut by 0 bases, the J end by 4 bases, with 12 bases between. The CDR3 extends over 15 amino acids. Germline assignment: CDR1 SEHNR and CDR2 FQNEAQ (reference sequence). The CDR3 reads CASSLAMGQGYGYTF. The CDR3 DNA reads TGTGCCAGCAGCTTAGCAATGGGGCAGGGCTATGGCTACACCTTC.

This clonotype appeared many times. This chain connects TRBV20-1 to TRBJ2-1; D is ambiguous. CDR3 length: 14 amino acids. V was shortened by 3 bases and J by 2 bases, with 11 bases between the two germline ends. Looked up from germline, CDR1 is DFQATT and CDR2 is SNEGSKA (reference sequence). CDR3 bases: TGCAGTGCTAGTGGTCGCATAACCTACAATGAGCAGTTCTTC. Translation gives CSASGRITYNEQFF.

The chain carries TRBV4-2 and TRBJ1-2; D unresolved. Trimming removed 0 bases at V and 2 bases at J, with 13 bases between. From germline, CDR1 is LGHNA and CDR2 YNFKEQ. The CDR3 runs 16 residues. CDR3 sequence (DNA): TGTGCCAGCAGCCAAGATCCCAGACGGACCAACTATGGCTACACCTTC. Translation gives CASSQDPRRTNYGYTF.

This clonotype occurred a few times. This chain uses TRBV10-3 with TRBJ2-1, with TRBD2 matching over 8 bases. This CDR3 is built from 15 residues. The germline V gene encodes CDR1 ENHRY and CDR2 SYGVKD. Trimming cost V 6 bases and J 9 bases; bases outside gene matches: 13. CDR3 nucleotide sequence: TGTGCCATCAGGACCGGGACTAGTGTATCTAGTGAGCAGTTCTTC. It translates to CAIRTGTSVSSEQFF.

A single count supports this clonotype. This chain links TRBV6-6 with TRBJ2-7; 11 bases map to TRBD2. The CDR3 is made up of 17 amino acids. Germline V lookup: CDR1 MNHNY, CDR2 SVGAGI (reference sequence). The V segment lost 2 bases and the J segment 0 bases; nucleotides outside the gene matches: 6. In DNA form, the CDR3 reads TGTGCCAGCAGTTACAATAAAGGGACTAGCGGCTCCTACGAGCAGTACTTC. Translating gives CASSYNKGTSGSYEQYF.

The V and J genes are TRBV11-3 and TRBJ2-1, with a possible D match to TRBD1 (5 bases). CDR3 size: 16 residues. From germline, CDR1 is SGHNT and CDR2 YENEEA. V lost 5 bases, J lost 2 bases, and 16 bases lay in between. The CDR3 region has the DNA TGTGCCAGCAGCCCCTTCAGGGATTCGCCCTACAATGAGCAGTTCTTC. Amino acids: CASSPFRDSPYNEQFF. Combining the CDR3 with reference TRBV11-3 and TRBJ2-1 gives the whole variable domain EAGVVQSPRYKIIEKKQPVAFWCNPISGHNTLYWYLQNLGQGPELLIRYENEEAVDDSQLPKDRFSAERLKGVDSTLKIQPAELGDSAVYLCASSPFRDSPYNEQFFGPGTRLTVL.

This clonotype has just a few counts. In nucleotides, the CDR3 is TGTGCCAGCAGCAGTGGACAGGGTTTTACTGAGCAGTTCTTC. Translating it yields CASSSGQGFTEQFF. V and J are TRBV7-2 and TRBJ2-1, with 8 bases that match TRBD1. The junction had 9 bases not matched to a gene; V was cut back by 5 bases and J by 9 bases. The CDR3 sequence is 14 residues long. Germline CDR1 is SGHTA and CDR2 is FQGNSA.

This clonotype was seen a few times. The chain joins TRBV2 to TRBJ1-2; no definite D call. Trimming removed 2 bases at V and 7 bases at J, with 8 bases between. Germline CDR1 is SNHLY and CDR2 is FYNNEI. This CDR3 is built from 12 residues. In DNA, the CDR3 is TGTGCCAGCAGTGAATCTGTGAGTGGCTACACCTTC. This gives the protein CASSESVSGYTF.

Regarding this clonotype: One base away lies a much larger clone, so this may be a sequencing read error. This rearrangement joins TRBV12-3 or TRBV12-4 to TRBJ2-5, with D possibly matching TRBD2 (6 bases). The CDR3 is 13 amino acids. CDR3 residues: CGSSWRDQETQYF. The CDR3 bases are TGTGGCAGCAGCTGGAGGGACCAAGAGACCCAGTACTTC.

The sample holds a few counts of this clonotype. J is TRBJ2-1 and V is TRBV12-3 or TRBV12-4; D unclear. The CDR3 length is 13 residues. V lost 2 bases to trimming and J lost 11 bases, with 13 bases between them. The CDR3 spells CASSLFTTRQQFF. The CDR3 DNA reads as TGTGCCAGCAGTTTATTTACAACTCGCCAGCAGTTCTTC.